This T cell receptor (beta chain) appears in the sequencing data of a study of CD8 T cells in ankylosing spondylitis. TCRdb re-called the 5' RACE reads through MiXCR, storing one row per CDR3 protein. This table has around 430,000 distinct CDR3 sequences, approximately 17% appearing once. This clonotype was seen only a few times. Its antigen is not identified. The CDR3 consists of 15 residues. Germline trimming cut 3 bases from V and 3 bases from J; bases unmatched to any gene: 3. CDR1 and CDR2 from the germline V gene are SGHVS and FQNEAQ. Findings and caveats of the study: Apparently characteristic of ankylosing spondylitis blood was a TCR beta motif (fewer than ten highly homologous variants).

The chain carries TRBV7-8 and TRBJ1-5, with 9 bases fitting TRBD1. This receptor was taken from a male donor with ankylosing spondylitis. What was sequenced was blood, either unsorted or a sorted T cell fraction (not recorded which). The CDR3 is CASSLDRGNNQPQHF. The CDR3 DNA sequence: TGTGCCAGCAGCTTGGACAGGGGCAACAATCAGCCCCAGCATTTT.